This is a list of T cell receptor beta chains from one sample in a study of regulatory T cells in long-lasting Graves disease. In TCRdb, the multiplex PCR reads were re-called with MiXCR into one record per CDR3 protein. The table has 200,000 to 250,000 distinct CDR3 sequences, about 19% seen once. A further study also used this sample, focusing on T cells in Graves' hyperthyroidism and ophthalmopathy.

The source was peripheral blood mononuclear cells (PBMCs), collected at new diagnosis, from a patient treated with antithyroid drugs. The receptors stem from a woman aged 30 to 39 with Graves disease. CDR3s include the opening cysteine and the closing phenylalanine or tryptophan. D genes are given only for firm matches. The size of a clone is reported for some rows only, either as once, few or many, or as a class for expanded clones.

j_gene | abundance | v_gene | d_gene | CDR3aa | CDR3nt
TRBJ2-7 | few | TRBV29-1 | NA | CSARTASSYEQYF | TGCAGCGCTAGGACCGCGAGCTCCTACGAGCAGTACTTC
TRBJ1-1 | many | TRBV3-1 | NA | CASSQGGGGNTEAFF | TGTGCCAGCAGCCAAGGGGGGGGTGGGAACACTGAAGCTTTCTTT
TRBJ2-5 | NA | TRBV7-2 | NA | CASSASQGFLETQYF | TGTGCCAGCAGCGCAAGTCAGGGTTTCTTGGAGACCCAGTACTTC
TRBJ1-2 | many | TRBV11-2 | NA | CASSQQGPYGYTF | TGTGCCAGCAGCCAACAGGGACCCTATGGCTACACCTTC
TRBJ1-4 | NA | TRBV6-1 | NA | CASSAHTGISGGEKLFF | TGTGCCAGCAGTGCCCACACAGGGATCAGTGGAGGTGAAAAACTGTTTTTT
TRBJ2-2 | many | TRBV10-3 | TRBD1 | CATRQGDTGELFF | TGTGCCACTCGACAGGGGGACACCGGGGAGCTGTTTTTT
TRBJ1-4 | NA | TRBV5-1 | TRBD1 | CASSLAGTGKEKLFF | TGCGCCAGCAGCTTGGCCGGGACAGGGAAAGAAAAACTGTTTTTT
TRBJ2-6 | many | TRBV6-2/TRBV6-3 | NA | CASSSSGGSGANVLTF | TGTGCCAGCAGTTCGAGCGGTGGCTCTGGGGCCAACGTCCTGACTTTC
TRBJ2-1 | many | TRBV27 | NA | CASSLGLINEQFF | TGTGCCAGCAGTTTAGGACTGATCAATGAGCAGTTCTTC
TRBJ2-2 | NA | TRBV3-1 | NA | CASSLRGSSTGELFF | TGTGCCAGCAGCCTAAGGGGCAGTTCCACCGGGGAGCTGTTTTTT
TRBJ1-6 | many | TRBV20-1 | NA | CSARPGVQSPLHF | TGCAGTGCTAGACCGGGAGTCCAATCACCCCTCCACTTT
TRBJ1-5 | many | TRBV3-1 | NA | CASSQELSNQPQHF | TGTGCCAGCAGCCAAGAATTGAGCAATCAGCCCCAGCATTTT
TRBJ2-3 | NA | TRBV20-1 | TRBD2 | CSASPLAGDTDTQYF | TGCAGTGCTTCCCCACTAGCGGGAGATACAGATACGCAGTATTTT
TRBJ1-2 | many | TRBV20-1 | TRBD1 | CSATGSIANYGYTF | TGCAGTGCGACAGGGAGTATAGCTAACTATGGCTACACCTTC
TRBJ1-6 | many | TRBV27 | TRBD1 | CASSLSQGQGNSPLHF | TGTGCCAGCAGTTTATCCCAAGGACAGGGGAATTCACCCCTCCACTTT
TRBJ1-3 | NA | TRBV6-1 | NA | CASTSPGSGRNTIYF | TGTGCCAGCACCTCCCCTGGAAGCGGGCGAAACACCATATATTTT
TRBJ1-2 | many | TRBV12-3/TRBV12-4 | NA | CASSPEGQGRGYTF | TGTGCCAGCAGTCCTGAGGGCCAAGGGAGAGGCTACACCTTC
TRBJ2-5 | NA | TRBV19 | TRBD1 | CASSSRWTGGRETQYF | TGTGCCAGTAGTTCACGCTGGACAGGGGGCCGGGAGACCCAGTACTTC
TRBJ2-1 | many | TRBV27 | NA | CASFGVRGNEQFF | TGTGCCTCCTTCGGAGTTAGAGGAAATGAGCAGTTCTTC
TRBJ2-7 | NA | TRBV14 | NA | CASSQDPVPSNEQYF | TGTGCCAGCAGCCAAGATCCGGTTCCGTCTAACGAGCAGTACTTC
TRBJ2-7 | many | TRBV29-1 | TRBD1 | CSVVDRVTYEQYF | TGCAGCGTCGTGGACAGGGTAACCTACGAGCAGTACTTC
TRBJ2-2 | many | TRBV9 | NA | CASSGGEPNTGELFF | TGTGCCAGCAGCGGGGGTGAACCGAACACCGGGGAGCTGTTTTTT
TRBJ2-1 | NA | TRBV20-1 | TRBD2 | CSASPIGLAGGLSSYNEQFF | TGCAGTGCTAGCCCCATCGGACTAGCGGGGGGCCTTAGCTCCTACAATGAGCAGTTCTTC
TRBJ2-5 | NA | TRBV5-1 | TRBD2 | CASTSLYGGGETQYF | TGCGCCAGCACCTCCCTTTACGGGGGAGGGGAGACCCAGTACTTC
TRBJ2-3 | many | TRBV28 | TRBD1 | CASSLGPGGPSTDTQYF | TGTGCCAGCAGTTTAGGTCCAGGGGGCCCCAGCACAGATACGCAGTATTTT
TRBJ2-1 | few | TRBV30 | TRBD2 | CAWSLASGFYNEQFF | TGTGCCTGGAGTCTGGCTAGCGGGTTCTACAATGAGCAGTTCTTC
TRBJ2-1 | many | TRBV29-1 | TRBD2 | CSAGTSGFMGEQFF | TGCAGCGCCGGGACTAGCGGTTTCATGGGTGAGCAGTTCTTC
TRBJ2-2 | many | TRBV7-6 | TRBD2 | CASSLVAGGTNTGELFF | TGTGCCAGCAGCTTAGTAGCGGGAGGCACGAACACCGGGGAGCTGTTTTTT
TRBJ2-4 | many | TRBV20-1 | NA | CSARIRTALEKNIQYF | TGCAGTGCTAGAATACGGACAGCTCTGGAGAAAAACATTCAGTACTTC